These 15 T cell receptor beta chains originate from one sample sequenced in a study of control samples from healthy donors and cancer patients. Sequencing used immunoSEQ multiplex PCR; TCRdb keeps in-frame clones, though not all of them. In the table there are about 82,000 clones, about 87% of which are singletons. Sequencing used blood. The receptors stem from a man aged 50 to 59 in good health.

The chain has TRBV7-3 and TRBJ2-1; the match to TRBD2 covers 10 bases. There are 16 residues in the CDR3. Germline loops: CDR1 SGHTA, CDR2 FQGTGA. V lost 1 base, J lost 7 bases, and 7 bases stayed unmatched. The CDR3 DNA is TGTGCCAGCAGCTTAATGAGCGGGGGGGCAGGTAATGAGCAGTTCTTC. This gives the protein CASSLMSGGAGNEQFF.

The gene calls are TRBV5-1 and TRBJ2-5; D gene unclear. Germline assignment: CDR1 SGHRS and CDR2 YFSETQ. Trimming left V 4 bases short and J 4 bases short, with 14 bases between. This CDR3 contains 14 residues. The CDR3 DNA is TGCGCCAGCAGCATCGGATTATCGGGAGAGACCCAGTACTTC. It translates to CASSIGLSGETQYF.

The rearrangement joins TRBV3-1 (or the pseudogene TRBV3-2) to TRBJ2-3, with TRBD2 identical over 11 bases. The V and J ends lost 4 bases and 7 bases, in that order; junction bases with no gene match: 16. The CDR3 is made up of 18 amino acids. Germline loops: CDR1 LGHDT, CDR2 YNNKEL (reference sequence). CDR3 sequence (DNA): TGTGCCAGCAGCCTTCAACCCGGGACTAGCGGAGGGAGGCATACGCAGTATTTT. The encoded protein is CASSLQPGTSGGRHTQYF.

CDR3 in DNA: TGTGCCAGCTCACCCACACAAGCCTATAATTCACCCCTCCACTTT. It specifies CASSPTQAYNSPLHF. V gene TRBV18 combines with J gene TRBJ1-6; D not certain. V was trimmed by 3 bases and J by 2 bases, leaving 8 bases between them. This CDR3 region has 15 residues. The germline V gene has CDR1 KGHSH and CDR2 LQKENI.

The rearrangement links TRBV12-3 or TRBV12-4 to TRBJ1-6; a weak D match, TRBD1 (5 bases). The CDR3 is 13 residues long. V lost 6 bases and J lost 10, with 13 bases in between. The CDR3 is CASSPKTASPLHF. CDR3 nucleotides: TGTGCCAGCAGCCCAAAGACAGCCTCACCCCTCCACTTT.

This clone was seen once. V and J are TRBV7-2 and TRBJ2-5, with unresolved D. This CDR3 is 12 amino acids long. Trimming removed 1 base from V and 5 bases from J, with 5 bases in between. Germline-derived CDR1 and CDR2 are SGHTA and FQGNSA. The CDR3 nucleotides read TGTGCCAGCAGCTTAGAAAGGGAGACCCAGTACTTC. Translation gives CASSLERETQYF.

This chain joins TRBV24-1 and TRBJ1-1; TRBD1 matches 7 bases. The CDR3 covers 16 residues. The V gene's germline CDR1 is KGHDR and CDR2 SFDVKD. V trimming: 3 bases; J trimming: 5 bases; junction bases outside the gene matches: 11. The CDR3 spells CATSDTRTGRGTEAFF. CDR3 DNA sequence: TGTGCCACCAGTGATACTAGGACAGGAAGAGGGACTGAAGCTTTCTTT.

The chain carries TRBV19 and TRBJ2-3; D remains unclear. The germline V and J ends were trimmed by 10 bases and 2 bases, with 16 bases remaining between them. Germline V gene sequence: CDR1 LNHDA, CDR2 SQIVND (reference sequence). The CDR3 is made up of 14 amino acids. CDR3 DNA sequence: TGTGCCACTAAAATAAACAGTGCCACAGATACGCAGTATTTT. Protein: CATKINSATDTQYF.

This chain uses TRBV6-2 or TRBV6-3 with TRBJ2-1; 8 bases are shared with TRBD2. The CDR3 extends over 17 amino acids. V shed 6 bases and J 3 bases; nucleotides not matched to a gene: 13. The germline gives CDR1 MNHEY, CDR2 SVGEGT. The chain's CDR3 is CASSLGYWTSSYNEQFF. DNA for the CDR3: TGTGCCAGCAGCCTCGGGTACTGGACTAGCAGCTACAATGAGCAGTTCTTC.

This chain uses TRBV24-1 with TRBJ2-1; TRBD1 might be the D (6 bases). Trimming left V 7 bases short and J 7 bases short, with 10 bases between. This CDR3 is built from 12 residues. CDR1 is KGHDR and CDR2 is SFDVKD in the germline V gene. Here the CDR3 DNA reads TGTGCCACCAGGAACAGGGTAAATGAGCAGTTCTTC. Its translation: CATRNRVNEQFF.

This clone has only one observation. The chain links TRBV6-1 to TRBJ1-1, with D possibly TRBD1 on 5 matching bases. Trimming shortened V by 2 bases and J by 5 bases, and 15 bases separated the two germline ends. This CDR3 is 15 amino acids long. CDR1 and CDR2 from the germline V gene are MNHNS and SASEGT. The CDR3 region is CASSELRAGPTEAFF. The DNA of the CDR3 is TGTGCCAGCAGTGAACTCAGGGCAGGGCCGACTGAAGCTTTCTTT.

The rearrangement links TRBV6-4 to TRBJ2-2, with TRBD1 as a possible D gene (7 bases). This CDR3 region has 16 residues. Trimming cost V 2 bases and J 3 bases, with 13 bases left between them. Germline assignment: CDR1 MRHNA and CDR2 SNTAGT. The CDR3 region is CASSDVGRGDTGELFF. Here the CDR3 DNA reads TGTGCCAGCAGTGACGTGGGCAGGGGGGACACCGGGGAGCTGTTTTTT.

In its sample, this clone was seen a few times. The CDR3 protein is CASSPGTYKGTQYF. In DNA, the CDR3 is TGTGCCAGCAGCCCCGGGACCTATAAGGGGACCCAGTACTTC. V and J are TRBV7-2 and TRBJ2-5; D may match TRBD1 or TRBD2 (5 bases each). This CDR3 region has 14 residues. Germline loops: CDR1 SGHTA, CDR2 FQGNSA. Trimming removed 5 bases at V and 7 bases at J, with 17 bases between.

The chain is built from TRBV19 and TRBJ2-7; tentatively, D is TRBD2 (7 bases). The length of the CDR3 is 20 residues. Looked up from germline, CDR1 is LNHDA and CDR2 is SQIVND (reference sequence). V shed 2 bases and J shed 1 base, with 27 bases lying between them. The CDR3 nucleotides are TGTGCCAGTAGTATACATGCAGGGGAGGGACCCGAACGTTCATCCTACGAGCAGTACGTC. Translating gives CASSIHAGEGPERSSYEQYV.

V gene TRBV2 combines with J gene TRBJ1-1; a possible D gene is TRBD1 (5 bases). Germline loops: CDR1 SNHLY, CDR2 FYNNEI. This CDR3 region has 13 residues. Trimming removed 7 bases from V and 0 bases from J, with 9 bases in between. CDR3 nucleotides: TGTGCCAGCACGACAGCAATGAACACTGAAGCTTTCTTT. It is translated as CASTTAMNTEAFF.